Shown below are 27 T cell receptor beta chains from a single sample sequenced in a study of response to subunit inactivated influenza vaccine. TCRdb analysed the RT-PCR reads with MiXCR anew, one entry per CDR3 protein. This table holds hundreds of thousands of distinct CDR3 sequences, around 8% found once. The input for sequencing was PBMCs from blood, taken about 23 months after vaccination. Every receptor here comes from a man between 50 and 70 years old who received an inactivated influenza vaccine.

This clonotype has ten or more counts. Here the CDR3 reads CASSQDWTATSTDTQYF. CDR3 DNA: TGCGCCAGCAGCCAAGATTGGACGGCCACTAGCACAGATACGCAGTATTTT. The V call is TRBV4-3, the J call TRBJ2-3; D is undetermined. V was pared by 0 bases and J by 0 bases, with 13 bases between. The CDR3 sequence is 17 residues long. Germline V lookup: CDR1 LGHNA, CDR2 YSLEER.

This clonotype occurred many times. This chain joins TRBV6-5 and TRBJ1-1; D is unclear. CDR1 and CDR2 from the germline V gene are MNHEY and SVGAGI. This CDR3 is 12 amino acids long. The V end lost 6 bases, the J end lost 10 bases, and 15 bases lay between the germline ends. The CDR3 coding sequence is TGTGCCAGCAGGGACGGTCCCCGCGGAGCTTTCTTT. This encodes CASRDGPRGAFF.

Ten or more counts support this clonotype. The chain uses TRBV7-2 and TRBJ2-2, with 10 bases lining up with TRBD1. The length of the CDR3 is 16 residues. V was pared by 5 bases and J by 6 bases, with 9 bases of the junction left unmatched. Per germline, CDR1 SGHTA and CDR2 FQGNSA. CDR3 region: CASSTMTGGIAGELFF. CDR3 nucleotide sequence: TGTGCCAGCAGCACCATGACAGGGGGCATAGCCGGGGAGCTGTTTTTT.

This clonotype was seen only a few times. The chain employs TRBV9 and TRBJ2-7; perhaps TRBD2 as D (5 bases). Trimming removed 4 bases from V and 3 bases from J, with 20 bases in between. Germline CDR1 SGDLS, CDR2 YYNGEE. This CDR3 contains 16 residues. The CDR3 here is CASSNPGNGKLYEQYF. The CDR3 DNA is TGTGCCAGCAGCAACCCCGGTAACGGGAAGCTCTACGAGCAGTACTTC.

V and J are TRBV3-1 and TRBJ2-1; 9 bases map to TRBD2. The germline CDR1 and CDR2 sequences are LGHDT and YNNKEL (reference sequence). With V trimmed by 4 bases and J by 9 bases, 10 bases remained unmatched. The CDR3 spans 15 residues. The CDR3 spells CASSPGPSGRIEQFF. CDR3 sequence (DNA): TGTGCCAGCAGCCCGGGGCCCAGCGGGAGGATTGAGCAGTTCTTC.

The rearrangement uses TRBV20-1 and TRBJ2-7; maybe TRBD2 (6 bases). From germline, CDR1 is DFQATT and CDR2 SNEGSKA (reference sequence). The V end lost 3 bases, the J end lost 6 bases, and 15 bases lay between the germline ends. This CDR3 region has 13 residues. CDR3 amino acids: CSASFFSEGEQYF. For the CDR3, the DNA is TGCAGTGCTAGTTTCTTTTCGGAGGGCGAGCAGTACTTC.

The chain has TRBV29-1 and TRBJ2-5; 10 bases line up with TRBD1. The CDR3 totals 17 residues. Germline trimming cut 0 bases from V and 4 bases from J; bases unmatched to any gene: 11. Germline V gene lookup returns CDR1 SQVTM and CDR2 ANQGSEA. For the CDR3, the DNA is TGCAGCGTTGAAGATCCAAGACAGGGGGCGGATGGAGAGACCCAGTACTTC. Its protein product is CSVEDPRQGADGETQYF.

The V call is TRBV9, the J call TRBJ2-7; 7 bases agree with TRBD2. V lost 0 bases, J lost 5 bases, and 8 bases stayed unmatched. Germline V gene sequence: CDR1 SGDLS, CDR2 YYNGEE. The CDR3 spans 15 residues. CDR3 in amino acids: CASSVGLASTHEQYF. The CDR3 DNA follows: TGTGCCAGCAGCGTAGGACTAGCCTCTACACACGAGCAGTACTTC.

This chain connects TRBV28 to TRBJ1-4; weak D call: TRBD1 (5 bases). Germline V gene sequence: CDR1 MDHEN, CDR2 SYDVKM. Trimming took off 7 bases at V and 1 base at J, with 10 bases between the two ends. The CDR3 has 14 residues. The CDR3 sequence is CASTLGGTNEKLFF. The CDR3 nucleotides are TGTGCCAGCACCTTGGGGGGAACTAATGAAAAACTGTTTTTT. The whole variable domain, filled in from reference TRBV28 and TRBJ1-4, reads DVKVTQSSRYLVKRTGEKVFLECVQDMDHENMFWYRQDPGLGLRLIYFSYDVKMKEKGDIPEGYSVSREKKERFSLILESASTNQTSMYLCASTLGGTNEKLFFGSGTQLSVL.

This clonotype has more than one count but fewer than ten. CDR3 sequence: CSVRTGPTDTQYF. CDR3 coding DNA: TGCAGCGTTAGGACAGGGCCGACAGATACGCAGTATTTT. V is TRBV29-1 and J is TRBJ2-3, with 8 bases aligning to TRBD1. V lost 5 bases to trimming and J lost 3 bases; unmatched junction nucleotides: 4. Germline lookup yields CDR1 SQVTM and CDR2 ANQGSEA. CDR3 length: 13 residues.

This clonotype was recorded at least ten times. The chain joins TRBV18 to TRBJ2-5, with D maybe TRBD1 (5 bases). This CDR3 is built from 16 residues. Trimming cost V 0 bases and J 5 bases, with 16 bases left between them. Germline V CDR1 and CDR2: KGHSH, LQKENI. The CDR3 spells CASSPPSQGASETQYF. Written as DNA, the CDR3 is TGTGCCAGCTCACCACCTAGTCAGGGTGCCTCGGAGACCCAGTACTTC.

This clonotype was counted ten times or more. The chain uses TRBV14 and TRBJ2-5; D is perhaps TRBD2 (6 bases). Trimming removed 3 bases at V and 9 bases at J, with 20 bases between. The CDR3 is 15 amino acids. The germline CDR1 and CDR2 sequences are SGHDN and FVKESK. The CDR3 loop is CASSQSGPTGGSQYF. CDR3 nucleotide sequence: TGTGCCAGCAGCCAGAGCGGACCTACCGGAGGGTCCCAGTACTTC. The full variable domain, with the rest looked up from reference TRBV14 and TRBJ2-5, is EAGVTQFPSHSVIEKGQTVTLRCDPISGHDNLYWYRRVMGKEIKFLLHFVKESKQDESGMPNNRFLAERTGGTYSTLKVQPAELEDSGVYFCASSQSGPTGGSQYFGPGTRLLVL.

This clonotype was counted ten times or more. The chain is built from TRBV7-2 and TRBJ2-3; tentative D call: TRBD2 (6 bases). The germline V gene encodes CDR1 SGHTA and CDR2 FQGNSA. This CDR3 is 13 amino acids long. The V end lost 4 bases, the J end lost 5 bases, and 10 bases lay between the germline ends. In DNA form, the CDR3 reads TGTGCCAGCAGCTCTAGACTAGTAGATACGCAGTATTTT. Its translation is CASSSRLVDTQYF.

Concerning this clonotype: A much larger clone is a single base away; this may be a read error. The chain has TRBV10-3 and TRBJ2-3; the D gene is possibly TRBD1 (5 bases). CDR1 is ENHRY and CDR2 is SYGVKD in the germline V gene. CDR3 size: 15 residues. V lost 0 bases and J 4 bases, leaving 11 bases between the germline ends. CDR3 nucleotide sequence: TGTGCCATCAGTGAGTCCAGCGCAGGGCCAGATACGCAGTATTTT. Translation: CAISESSAGPDTQYF.

This clonotype was seen ten or more times. The chain has TRBV5-1 and TRBJ2-1; D could derive from TRBD1 or TRBD2 (5 bases each). V lost 4 bases, J lost 1 base, and 9 bases lay in between. Germline CDR1 is SGHRS and CDR2 is YFSETQ. The CDR3 extends over 14 amino acids. The CDR3 reads CASSPGQSYNEQFF. DNA for the CDR3: TGCGCCAGCAGCCCGGGGCAGTCCTACAATGAGCAGTTCTTC.

This clonotype was counted at least ten times. This chain uses TRBV12-3 or TRBV12-4 with TRBJ2-5, with 11 positions matching TRBD1. The CDR3 is 14 residues long. The ends lost 5 bases at V and 5 bases at J; junction bases unmatched: 4. The CDR3 here is CASSGQGARETQYF. CDR3 coding DNA: TGTGCCAGCAGTGGACAGGGGGCAAGGGAGACCCAGTACTTC.

The gene calls are TRBV29-1 and TRBJ2-7; 7 bases are a match to TRBD1. V was clipped by 4 bases and J by 3 bases; unmatched bases: 3. Per the germline V gene, CDR1 is SQVTM and CDR2 is ANQGSEA. The CDR3 extends over 12 amino acids. DNA of the CDR3: TGCAGCGTTGCGGCAGGGGGCTACGAGCAGTACTTC. The encoded protein is CSVAAGGYEQYF.

This clonotype was seen many times. The rearrangement joins TRBV3-1 to TRBJ2-1, with TRBD2 matching over 10 bases. The germline V gene encodes CDR1 LGHDT and CDR2 YNNKEL (reference sequence). J lost 0 bases, V lost 3 bases, and 5 bases had no gene match. The CDR3 is 17 amino acids. This CDR3 is CASSHELAGSSYNEQFF. CDR3 DNA: TGTGCCAGCAGCCACGAACTAGCGGGGAGCTCCTACAATGAGCAGTTCTTC.

This clonotype was observed a few times. This sequence joins TRBV6-2 or TRBV6-3 and TRBJ1-1, with 7 bases fitting TRBD1. This CDR3 spans 14 amino acids. From germline, CDR1 is MNHEY and CDR2 SVGEGT. V trimming: 2 bases; J trimming: 8 bases; junction bases outside the gene matches: 8. The CDR3 loop is CASSYQRPGQEAFF. CDR3 nucleotides: TGTGCCAGCAGTTACCAAAGACCGGGACAGGAAGCTTTCTTT.

The rearrangement joins TRBV5-1 to TRBJ2-7; 9 bases are a match to TRBD2. The CDR3 covers 16 residues. Germline CDR1 SGHRS, CDR2 YFSETQ. J gave up 2 bases and V 5 bases, and 11 bases lay outside the gene matches. CDR3 residues: CASSLGPAGGPYEQYF. The DNA for the CDR3 is TGCGCCAGCAGTTTAGGTCCAGCGGGAGGCCCCTACGAGCAGTACTTC. The full variable domain, completed using reference TRBV5-1 and TRBJ2-7, is KAGVTQTPRYLIKTRGQQVTLSCSPISGHRSVSWYQQTPGQGLQFLFEYFSETQRNKGNFPGRFSGRQFSNSRSEMNVSTLELGDSALYLCASSLGPAGGPYEQYFGPGTRLTVT.

The chain couples TRBV5-4 to TRBJ2-2; D unresolved. Germline CDR1 SGHNT, CDR2 YYREEE (reference sequence). This CDR3 spans 13 amino acids. V lost 3 bases and J lost 6, with 9 bases in between. Here the CDR3 reads CASSSDPPGELFF. The CDR3 DNA follows: TGTGCCAGCAGCTCGGACCCCCCCGGGGAGCTGTTTTTT.

V and J are TRBV20-1 and TRBJ1-4; tentative D call: TRBD1 (5 bases). Per the germline V gene, CDR1 is DFQATT and CDR2 is SNEGSKA (reference sequence). The CDR3 loop spans 13 amino acids. V lost 4 bases and J 7 bases, leaving 13 bases between the germline ends. The CDR3 DNA sequence: TGCAGTGCTAACCGGGACGTTGGTGAAAAACTGTTTTTT. Protein: CSANRDVGEKLFF.

CDR3 amino acids: CASNKDRSTDTQYF. The DNA for the CDR3 is TGTGCCAGCAACAAGGACAGAAGCACAGATACGCAGTATTTT. The gene calls are TRBV5-8 and TRBJ2-3; tentatively, D is TRBD1 (6 bases). The CDR3 spans 14 residues. Looked up from germline, CDR1 is SGHTS and CDR2 is YDEGEE. Trimming pared 6 bases from V and 0 bases from J, leaving 11 bases between.

This clonotype was seen more than once but under ten times. This chain joins TRBV7-2 and TRBJ2-7, with D perhaps TRBD1 or TRBD2 (5 bases each). V was trimmed by 4 bases and J by 3 bases, leaving 10 bases between them. Germline V gene data show CDR1 as SGHTA and CDR2 as FQGNSA. The CDR3 is 13 amino acids. DNA for the CDR3: TGTGCCAGCAGCTCGAGGGGCTACTACGAGCAGTACTTC. Encoded protein: CASSSRGYYEQYF.

The chain joins TRBV18 to TRBJ1-5; D unclear. Trimming cost V 1 base and J 0 bases, with 10 bases left between them. This CDR3 is 16 amino acids long. The germline CDR1 and CDR2 sequences are KGHSH and LQKENI. The CDR3 region has the DNA TGTGCCAGCTCACCACTCAATCTCGGTAGCAATCAGCCCCAGCATTTT. Translating it yields CASSPLNLGSNQPQHF.

This clonotype was seen at least ten times. The rearrangement joins TRBV5-6 to TRBJ2-1; 10 nucleotides line up with TRBD2. Germline-derived CDR1 and CDR2 are SGHDT and YYEEEE. Trimming took 6 bases from V and 1 from J; bases not matched to a gene: 4. The CDR3 covers 15 residues. In DNA, the CDR3 is TGTGCCAGCACCATAGCGGGGGGTTCCTACAATGAGCAGTTCTTC. This codes for CASTIAGGSYNEQFF.

The genes are TRBV9 and TRBJ2-7; D perhaps matches TRBD2 (6 bases). V gave up 1 base and J gave up 3 bases, with 17 bases separating them. The CDR3 is made up of 16 amino acids. Germline V gives CDR1 SGDLS, CDR2 YYNGEE. CDR3 coding DNA: TGTGCCAGCAGCGTAAACCCCGGAGGGACGGACTACGAGCAGTACTTC. Its translation is CASSVNPGGTDYEQYF.